Listed here are 7 T cell receptor beta chains from one sample, sequenced in a study of cytomegalovirus exposure and HLA in healthy donors. PCR involved 60 Vbeta and 13 Jbeta primers. Some clones are missing from TCRdb's copy, which holds only in-frame ones; the method was immunoSEQ multiplex PCR. The sample holds 120,000 to 150,000 clones, more than 60% seen once. Specimen: PBMCs. These receptors originate from a male donor in good health and CMV-seronegative.

This clone was counted once. The genes are TRBV2 and TRBJ1-1; 8 bases agree with TRBD1. J gave up 4 bases and V 5 bases, and 6 bases lay outside the gene matches. The CDR3 consists of 14 residues. Per the germline V gene, CDR1 is SNHLY and CDR2 is FYNNEI. The CDR3 sequence: CASSPTGVLTEAFF. The CDR3 bases are TGTGCCAGCAGTCCGACAGGGGTCCTCACTGAAGCTTTCTTT. Full variable domain (outside the CDR3, taken from reference TRBV2 and TRBJ1-1): EPEVTQTPSHQVTQMGQEVILRCVPISNHLYFYWYRQILGQKVEFLVSFYNNEISEKSEIFDDQFSVERPDGSNFTLKIRSTKLEDSAMYFCASSPTGVLTEAFFGQGTRLTVV.

This rearrangement joins TRBV5-6 to TRBJ2-7; 7 positions agree with TRBD2. CDR1 and CDR2 (germline): SGHDT, YYEEEE. The CDR3 sequence is 17 residues long. V was clipped by 3 bases and J by 7 bases; unmatched bases: 19. DNA of the CDR3: TGTGCCAGCAGCTCGTTAGGGTCTAGCGGTGTAATTTTTGAGCAGTACTTC. Amino acids: CASSSLGSSGVIFEQYF.

Only a few counts were recorded for this clone. The chain uses TRBV11-3 and TRBJ2-1; 7 nucleotides match TRBD2. V shed 7 bases and J 5 bases; nucleotides not matched to a gene: 17. CDR3 size: 17 residues. Looked up from germline, CDR1 is SGHNT and CDR2 is YENEEA. The CDR3 spells CASTRGGTNIINNEQFF. CDR3 coding DNA: TGTGCCAGCACCCGAGGAGGGACTAATATTATCAACAATGAGCAGTTCTTC.

This clone was recorded only once. The chain employs TRBV7-8 and TRBJ1-4; tentative D call: TRBD1 (6 bases). Trimming removed 5 bases at V and 0 bases at J, with 10 bases between. Germline V CDR1 and CDR2: SGHVS, FQNEAQ. The CDR3 covers 15 residues. CDR3 DNA sequence: TGTGCCAGCAGCAACAGGGTTTCAACTAATGAAAAACTGTTTTTT. Translated, it gives CASSNRVSTNEKLFF.

V usage is TRBV29-1 and J usage is TRBJ1-1, with 9 bases that match TRBD1. Germline CDR1 and CDR2: SQVTM and ANQGSEA. The CDR3 runs 12 residues. J was trimmed by 13 bases and V by 3 bases; bases with no gene match: 9. The CDR3 sequence is CSVEDRGPLGFF. The DNA of the CDR3 is TGCAGCGTTGAGGACAGGGGTCCGCTCGGTTTCTTT.

This clone was seen a few times. The chain couples TRBV6-1 to TRBJ1-5; 7 bases map to TRBD1. With 6 bases clipped from V and 0 bases from J, the junction kept 5 bases outside the gene matches. The germline V gene encodes CDR1 MNHNS and CDR2 SASEGT. This CDR3 is 15 amino acids long. This CDR3 reads CASRVQGPSNQPQHF. CDR3 coding DNA: TGTGCCAGCAGGGTACAGGGGCCTAGCAATCAGCCCCAGCATTTT.

V usage is TRBV18 and J usage is TRBJ2-7; 8 bases align to TRBD1. V trimming: 6 bases; J trimming: 3 bases; junction bases outside the gene matches: 10. There are 15 residues in the CDR3. Germline values: CDR1 KGHSH, CDR2 LQKENI. In nucleotides, the CDR3 is TGTGCCAGCTCTCCAACCGGGACAGGCCTCTACGAGCAGTACTTC. Translation: CASSPTGTGLYEQYF.